The TCR beta chain described here comes from a study of blood T cell repertoires in COVID-19. Study background: COVID-19 samples from acute and convalescent phases originated in the United States, Italy and Spain. From T cells, B-cell-depleted T cells, or PBMCs came the material, which was cDNA or gDNA.

Per the original data handling: Estimation of nucleated cell counts was performed using reference gene primer amplification. Here immunoSEQ multiplex PCR was the method, and the copy in TCRdb shows in-frame clones only, minus some. The V and J calls and clone size were taken over from that table, and D and trimming were inferred from the DNA. The table lists a few hundred thousand clones, more than 85% of them singletons. This CDR3 contains 16 residues. Looked up from germline, CDR1 is SGHDN and CDR2 is FVKESK. V was trimmed by 4 bases and J by 2 bases, leaving 15 bases between them. The sequencing sample was made of peripheral blood. The TCR sequence derives from a man aged 35 to 55 with active or convalescent COVID-19. The V and J genes are TRBV14 and TRBJ2-1; D is perhaps TRBD2 (6 bases). CDR3 in amino acids: CASSLTYLATYNEQFF. The CDR3 DNA is TGTGCCAGCAGCCTAACTTACCTAGCGACCTACAATGAGCAGTTCTTC.